This T cell receptor (beta chain) emerged from a study of blood T cell repertoires in COVID-19. Study details: Both acute and convalescent COVID-19 samples were obtained from the United States, Italy and Spain.

The germline CDR1 and CDR2 sequences are LGHNA and YSLEER. Trimming removed 1 base from V and 4 bases from J, with 13 bases in between. The CDR3 sequence is 15 residues long. The authors' processing: Nucleated cell counts were estimated from reference gene primer amplification. The protocol was immunoSEQ multiplex PCR, while the TCRdb copy is restricted to in-frame clones and leaves out a portion. That table furnishes V, J and clone size, whereas the DNA furnished D and trimming. This repertoire shows 650,000 to 800,000 clones, around 90% found once; its top ten account for over 0.2%. V gene TRBV4-3 combines with J gene TRBJ1-1; D gene uncertain. The sample taken for sequencing was peripheral blood. This receptor was taken from a young woman with acute or convalescent COVID-19. In DNA form, the CDR3 reads TGCGCCAGCAGCCAAGGGTCCGGGGTTGGCACTGAAGCTTTCTTT. Residues: CASSQGSGVGTEAFF.